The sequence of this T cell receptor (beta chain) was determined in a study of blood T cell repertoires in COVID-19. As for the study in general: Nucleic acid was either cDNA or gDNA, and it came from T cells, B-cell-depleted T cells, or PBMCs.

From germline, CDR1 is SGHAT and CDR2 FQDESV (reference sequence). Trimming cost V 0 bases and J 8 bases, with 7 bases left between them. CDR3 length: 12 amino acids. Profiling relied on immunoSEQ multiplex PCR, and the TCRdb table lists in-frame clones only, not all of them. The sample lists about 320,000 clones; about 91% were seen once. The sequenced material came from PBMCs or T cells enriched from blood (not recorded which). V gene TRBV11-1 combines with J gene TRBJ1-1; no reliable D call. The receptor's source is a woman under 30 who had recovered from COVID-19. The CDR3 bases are TGTGCCAGCAGCTTAGCGGAGAAGGAAGCTTTCTTT. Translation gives CASSLAEKEAFF.